These 25 T cell receptor beta chains originate from one sample sequenced in a study of CD8+CD57+ T cells in acquired aplastic anemia. Patients who underwent sequencing had shown CD8+CD57+ cell expansion by flow cytometry. The study profiled TCR beta VDJ and CDR3 using genomic DNA as template. TCRdb used MiXCR to reprocess the reads, holding one entry per CDR3 protein. The sample records approximately 190,000 distinct CDR3 sequences, 48% being singletons. Sample: sorted CD4+, CD8+, or CD8+CD57+ T cells (not recorded which) from PBMCs. These receptor sequences come from a human donor with aplastic anemia.

Concerning this clonotype: A clone one base away is much larger, so this may be a read error. This chain uses TRBV12-3 or TRBV12-4 with TRBJ1-1, with TRBD1 matching over 8 bases. Trimming at V came to 8 bases and at J to 6 bases, leaving 8 bases not matched to a gene. The CDR3 length is 13 residues. CDR3 sequence (DNA): TGTGCCAGCGAAAGACAGGGGTGGGCTGAAGCTTTCTTT. It specifies CASERQGWAEAFF.

V gene TRBV2 combines with J gene TRBJ2-7; D remains unclear. Germline-derived CDR1 and CDR2 are SNHLY and FYNNEI. V was trimmed by 10 bases and J by 7 bases, leaving 14 bases between them. The CDR3 runs to 11 residues. This chain's CDR3 is CANIGRLEQYF. Here the CDR3 DNA reads TGTGCCAACATAGGACGTTTGGAGCAGTACTTC.

This sequence joins TRBV13 and TRBJ1-6; D not resolved. CDR1 is PRHDT and CDR2 is FYEKMQ in the germline V gene (reference sequence). Trimming pared 8 bases from V and 10 bases from J, leaving 15 bases between. This CDR3 comprises 13 residues. CDR3 sequence reads: CASSSVGVSPLHF. CDR3 sequence (DNA): TGTGCCAGCTCCAGTGTAGGAGTGTCACCCCTCCACTTT.

In this sample, this clonotype turned up many times. J is TRBJ2-7 and V is TRBV7-8; 7 bases are a match to TRBD1. The trim removed 2 bases at V and 1 base at J, leaving 8 bases unmatched. The germline CDR1 and CDR2 sequences are SGHVS and FQNEAQ. The CDR3 contains 16 residues. The CDR3 DNA reads TGTGCCAGCAGCTTATTAGAGGGGGCTAGGTCCTACGAGCAGTACTTC. Encoded protein: CASSLLEGARSYEQYF.

As for this clonotype: Germline and junction disagree at one end, which may indicate a read error. The chain has TRBV6-1 and TRBJ1-2, with D possibly matching TRBD1 (5 bases). There are 12 residues in the CDR3. The germline V gene has CDR1 MNHNS and CDR2 SASEGT. This CDR3 is CASSAAGERKTF. In DNA form, the CDR3 reads TGTGCTAGCAGCGCGGCGGGGGAAAGGAAAACCTTC.

This clonotype has only a few counts. V usage is TRBV7-8 and J usage is TRBJ1-4, with TRBD1 as a possible D gene (5 bases). Trimming stripped 1 base from V and 7 bases from J, with 7 bases between. The CDR3 has 13 residues. Germline V gene sequence: CDR1 SGHVS, CDR2 FQNEAQ. The CDR3 sequence is CASSLGGSEKLFF. The CDR3 DNA sequence: TGTGCCAGCAGCTTAGGGGGGTCTGAAAAACTGTTTTTT.

This clonotype was observed many times. The rearrangement links TRBV7-9 to TRBJ2-1; D may be TRBD1 (5 bases). This CDR3 has 17 residues. Trimming stripped 5 bases from V and 5 bases from J, with 22 bases between. Germline V gene data show CDR1 as SEHNR and CDR2 as FQNEAQ (reference sequence). CDR3 in amino acids: CASSSSTDIVNHNEQFF. The DNA of the CDR3 is TGTGCCAGCAGCAGCTCGACAGATATAGTGAATCACAATGAGCAGTTCTTC.

In this sample, this clonotype turned up once. The chain couples TRBV5-4 to TRBJ2-7; 7 bases map to TRBD2. Germline CDR1 is SGHNT and CDR2 is YYREEE (reference sequence). The CDR3 is made up of 15 amino acids. V gave up 4 bases and J gave up 3 bases; unmatched junction bases: 10. DNA for the CDR3: TGTGCCAGCAGCCTCGACCGGACTAGTAACTACGAGCAGTACTTC. Encoded protein: CASSLDRTSNYEQYF.

The chain combines TRBV25-1 with TRBJ1-6; 10 positions match TRBD1. After removal of 6 bases from V and 9 bases from J, the junction contained 8 bases not matched to a gene. Germline CDR1 MGHDK, CDR2 SYGVNS. This CDR3 is 15 amino acids long. The CDR3 DNA is TGTGCCAGCAGCTTGGGGGACAGGGGTGGTTCACCCCTCCACTTT. This gives the protein CASSLGDRGGSPLHF.

The V gene is TRBV5-6, the J gene TRBJ2-1, with TRBD2 matching 9 bases. Germline-derived CDR1 and CDR2 are SGHDT and YYEEEE. The CDR3 is 16 residues long. Losses at the gene ends were 0 bases for V and 7 bases for J; bases not matched to a gene: 8. Written as DNA, the CDR3 is TGTGCCAGCAGCTTGGGACTAGCGGTCACTCGGAATGAGCAGTTCTTC. This translates into CASSLGLAVTRNEQFF. Combining the CDR3 with reference TRBV5-6 and TRBJ2-1 gives the whole variable domain DAGVTQSPTHLIKTRGQQVTLRCSPKSGHDTVSWYQQALGQGPQFIFQYYEEEERQRGNFPDRFSGHQFPNYSSELNVNALLLGDSALYLCASSLGLAVTRNEQFFGPGTRLTVL.

This clonotype appeared many times. V gene TRBV2 combines with J gene TRBJ1-2; the D is unclear. CDR1 is SNHLY and CDR2 is FYNNEI in the germline V gene. The length of the CDR3 is 13 residues. The ends were cut back, 3 bases at V and 7 bases at J, with 12 bases in the middle. The CDR3 spells CASSDKGIGGYTF. In DNA, the CDR3 is TGTGCCAGCAGTGATAAGGGAATAGGTGGCTACACCTTC. The whole variable domain, remainder taken from reference TRBV2 and TRBJ1-2, is EPEVTQTPSHQVTQMGQEVILRCVPISNHLYFYWYRQILGQKVEFLVSFYNNEISEKSEIFDDQFSVERPDGSNFTLKIRSTKLEDSAMYFCASSDKGIGGYTFGSGTRLTVV.

V is TRBV19 and J is TRBJ2-7; D perhaps matches TRBD1 (7 bases). V gave up 6 bases and J gave up 3 bases, with 12 bases separating them. The CDR3 extends over 13 amino acids. Germline V gene data show CDR1 as LNHDA and CDR2 as SQIVND (reference sequence). The CDR3 DNA reads as TGTGCCAGTAGCCAGGGGGGTTACTACGAGCAGTACTTC. Translation: CASSQGGYYEQYF.

The CDR3 sequence is CASSLVARAVDEQFF. In nucleotides, the CDR3 is TGCGCCAGCAGCTTGGTAGCGCGAGCGGTCGATGAGCAGTTCTTC. V usage is TRBV5-1 and J usage is TRBJ2-1, with D perhaps TRBD2 (5 bases). The CDR3 loop spans 15 amino acids. V was cut by 0 bases and J by 8 bases, with 15 bases left in between. CDR1 is SGHRS, CDR2 YFSETQ, per germline.

The genes are TRBV7-9 and TRBJ1-2; 7 bases line up with TRBD1. CDR3 length: 13 residues. The J segment lost 6 bases and the V segment lost 5 bases, leaving 6 bases of the junction unmatched. Per germline, CDR1 SEHNR and CDR2 FQNEAQ (reference sequence). The CDR3 is CASSQGRGDGYTF. CDR3 in DNA: TGTGCCAGCAGCCAGGGCAGGGGGGATGGCTACACCTTC.

The rearrangement joins TRBV27 to TRBJ1-2; unclear D gene. Trimming took 4 bases from V and 9 from J, leaving 18 bases between them. Germline V gene data show CDR1 as MNHEY and CDR2 as SMNVEV (reference sequence). The CDR3 is 14 amino acids. The CDR3 DNA is TGTGCCAGCAGTTCTTACAACACCCTAGCCCGCTACACCTTC. Protein: CASSSYNTLARYTF.

V usage is TRBV2 and J usage is TRBJ2-5; D unresolved. The germline V and J ends were trimmed by 5 bases and 3 bases, with 10 bases remaining between them. CDR1 and CDR2 from the germline V gene are SNHLY and FYNNEI. This CDR3 has 13 residues. The CDR3 spells CASSKEPKETQYF. DNA for the CDR3: TGTGCCAGCAGTAAGGAACCGAAAGAGACCCAGTACTTC. Filled out from reference TRBV2 and TRBJ2-5, the complete variable domain reads EPEVTQTPSHQVTQMGQEVILRCVPISNHLYFYWYRQILGQKVEFLVSFYNNEISEKSEIFDDQFSVERPDGSNFTLKIRSTKLEDSAMYFCASSKEPKETQYFGPGTRLLVL.

This clonotype was found many times. V is TRBV20-1 and J is TRBJ2-1, with 9 bases identical to TRBD2. Germline CDR1 reads DFQATT; CDR2 reads SNEGSKA (reference sequence). The CDR3 is 16 residues long. Trimming took 3 bases from V and 0 from J; bases not matched to a gene: 6. The CDR3 bases are TGCAGTGCTAGGGCTAGCGGGGTGAGCTCCTACAATGAGCAGTTCTTC. It codes for CSARASGVSSYNEQFF.

The chain has TRBV20-1 and TRBJ2-7; maybe TRBD2 (6 bases). V lost 2 bases to trimming and J lost 3 bases, with 14 bases between them. The CDR3 has 14 residues. Looked up from germline, CDR1 is DFQATT and CDR2 is SNEGSKA (reference sequence). CDR3 bases: TGCAGTGCTAGACCAGGTCAGGGAGGCTACGAGCAGTACTTC. Translation gives CSARPGQGGYEQYF.

This clonotype was observed many times. The CDR3 here is CASSSRPYNEQFF. For the CDR3, the DNA is TGTGCCAGCAGCTCCAGACCCTACAATGAGCAGTTCTTC. The chain employs TRBV9 and TRBJ2-1; D unresolved. The length of the CDR3 is 13 residues. V dropped 4 bases and J dropped 2 bases, with 7 bases sitting between them. CDR1 and CDR2 from the germline V gene are SGDLS and YYNGEE.

The gene calls are TRBV29-1 and TRBJ1-2; 9 bases are shared with TRBD1. The CDR3 length is 12 residues. Trimming removed 7 bases from V and 6 bases from J; junction bases left unmatched: 6. Per germline, CDR1 SQVTM and CDR2 ANQGSEA. The CDR3 region has the DNA TGCAGCGCCGGGGACAGGGATCATGGCTACACCTTC. It translates to CSAGDRDHGYTF.

In this sample, this clonotype turned up many times. The chain recombines TRBV7-6 with TRBJ2-5; 10 positions match TRBD2. The CDR3 loop spans 15 amino acids. CDR1 SGHVS and CDR2 FNYEAQ come from the germline V gene. The V gene end was trimmed by 5 bases and the J gene end by 5 bases; junction bases not matched to a gene: 8. CDR3 loop: CASSIPSGSGETQYF. CDR3 nucleotide sequence: TGTGCCAGCAGCATACCTAGCGGGAGTGGTGAGACCCAGTACTTC.

Concerning this clonotype: The junction departs from germline at one end; a sequencing error may be responsible. V usage is TRBV19 and J usage is TRBJ2-7; 8 nucleotides match TRBD1. The germline gives CDR1 LNHDA, CDR2 SQIVND (reference sequence). This CDR3 comprises 14 residues. The CDR3 loop is CASSVDRGGYEQYF. CDR3 DNA sequence: TGTGCCAGTAGTGTAGACAGGGGTGGCTACGAGCAGTACTTC.

This clonotype was recorded at least ten times. The V gene is TRBV19, the J gene TRBJ2-3, with 16 bases identical to TRBD2. CDR1 LNHDA and CDR2 SQIVND come from the germline V gene (reference sequence). With V trimmed by 6 bases and J by 1 base, 13 bases remained unmatched. The CDR3 covers 20 residues. The CDR3, as DNA: TGTGCCAGTAGCGCACCCGGGACTAGCGGGAGGGAGGGGGGCACAGATACGCAGTATTTT. Its translation is CASSAPGTSGREGGTDTQYF.

The J gene is TRBJ2-5, the V gene TRBV15; D gene unclear. CDR1 is LNHNV and CDR2 is YYDKDF in the germline V gene (reference sequence). Trimming pared 1 base from V and 0 bases from J, leaving 9 bases between. CDR3 length: 15 residues. CDR3 sequence (DNA): TGTGCCACCAGCAGAGTCGCCGGTTACCAAGAGACCCAGTACTTC. This sequence encodes CATSRVAGYQETQYF. Full variable domain (outside the CDR3, taken from reference TRBV15 and TRBJ2-5): DAMVIQNPRYQVTQFGKPVTLSCSQTLNHNVMYWYQQKSSQAPKLLFHYYDKDFNNEADTPDNFQSRRPNTSFCFLDIRSPGLGDTAMYLCATSRVAGYQETQYFGPGTRLLVL.

There are many counts of this clonotype. This chain connects TRBV5-1 to TRBJ2-7; 7 bases line up with TRBD1. This CDR3 has 14 amino acids. The junction had 1 base not matched to a gene; V was cut back by 0 bases and J by 1 base. The germline V gene has CDR1 SGHRS and CDR2 YFSETQ. CDR3 amino acids: CASSLEGQSYEQYF. CDR3 sequence (DNA): TGCGCCAGCAGCTTGGAGGGACAGTCCTACGAGCAGTACTTC.